This TCR beta chain stems from a study of cytomegalovirus exposure and HLA in healthy donors. Libraries were prepared by immunoSEQ multiplex PCR; TCRdb keeps only in-frame clonotypes and omits some of them. The sample has approximately 230,000 clones, about 88% seen once. Whole-study results and caveats: Confirmation was obtained in vitro that a few CMV-associated chains are specific for CMV antigens.

A note on this clone: The antigen remains undetermined.

V was shortened by 6 bases and J by 0 bases, with 8 bases between the two germline ends. This CDR3 region has 13 residues. Germline V gene lookup returns CDR1 LNHDA and CDR2 SQIVND (reference sequence). Sequenced material: PBMCs. This chain connects TRBV19 to TRBJ2-5; no reliable D call. The TCR sequence derives from a man aged 18 to 29 in good health and CMV-seropositive. The CDR3 coding sequence is TGTGCCAGTAGCGGAGCGTACCAAGAGACCCAGTACTTC. It is translated as CASSGAYQETQYF.